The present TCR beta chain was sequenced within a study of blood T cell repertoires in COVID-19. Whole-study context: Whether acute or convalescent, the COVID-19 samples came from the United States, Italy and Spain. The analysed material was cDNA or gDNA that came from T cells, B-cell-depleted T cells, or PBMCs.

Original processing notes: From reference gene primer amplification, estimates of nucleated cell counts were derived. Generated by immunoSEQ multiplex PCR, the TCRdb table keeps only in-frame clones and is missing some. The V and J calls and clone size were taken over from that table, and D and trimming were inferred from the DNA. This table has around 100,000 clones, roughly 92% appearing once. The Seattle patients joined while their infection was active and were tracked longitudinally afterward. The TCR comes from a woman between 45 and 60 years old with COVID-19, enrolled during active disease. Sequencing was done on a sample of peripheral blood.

CDR3 bases: TGTGCCTGGGACCTTACTAGCGGTGAGCAGTTCTTC. This encodes CAWDLTSGEQFF. This chain joins TRBV30 and TRBJ2-1, with 8 bases identical to TRBD2. The CDR3 has 12 amino acids. V was clipped by 5 bases and J by 9 bases; unmatched bases: 6. Germline lookup yields CDR1 GTSNPN and CDR2 SVGIG (reference sequence).